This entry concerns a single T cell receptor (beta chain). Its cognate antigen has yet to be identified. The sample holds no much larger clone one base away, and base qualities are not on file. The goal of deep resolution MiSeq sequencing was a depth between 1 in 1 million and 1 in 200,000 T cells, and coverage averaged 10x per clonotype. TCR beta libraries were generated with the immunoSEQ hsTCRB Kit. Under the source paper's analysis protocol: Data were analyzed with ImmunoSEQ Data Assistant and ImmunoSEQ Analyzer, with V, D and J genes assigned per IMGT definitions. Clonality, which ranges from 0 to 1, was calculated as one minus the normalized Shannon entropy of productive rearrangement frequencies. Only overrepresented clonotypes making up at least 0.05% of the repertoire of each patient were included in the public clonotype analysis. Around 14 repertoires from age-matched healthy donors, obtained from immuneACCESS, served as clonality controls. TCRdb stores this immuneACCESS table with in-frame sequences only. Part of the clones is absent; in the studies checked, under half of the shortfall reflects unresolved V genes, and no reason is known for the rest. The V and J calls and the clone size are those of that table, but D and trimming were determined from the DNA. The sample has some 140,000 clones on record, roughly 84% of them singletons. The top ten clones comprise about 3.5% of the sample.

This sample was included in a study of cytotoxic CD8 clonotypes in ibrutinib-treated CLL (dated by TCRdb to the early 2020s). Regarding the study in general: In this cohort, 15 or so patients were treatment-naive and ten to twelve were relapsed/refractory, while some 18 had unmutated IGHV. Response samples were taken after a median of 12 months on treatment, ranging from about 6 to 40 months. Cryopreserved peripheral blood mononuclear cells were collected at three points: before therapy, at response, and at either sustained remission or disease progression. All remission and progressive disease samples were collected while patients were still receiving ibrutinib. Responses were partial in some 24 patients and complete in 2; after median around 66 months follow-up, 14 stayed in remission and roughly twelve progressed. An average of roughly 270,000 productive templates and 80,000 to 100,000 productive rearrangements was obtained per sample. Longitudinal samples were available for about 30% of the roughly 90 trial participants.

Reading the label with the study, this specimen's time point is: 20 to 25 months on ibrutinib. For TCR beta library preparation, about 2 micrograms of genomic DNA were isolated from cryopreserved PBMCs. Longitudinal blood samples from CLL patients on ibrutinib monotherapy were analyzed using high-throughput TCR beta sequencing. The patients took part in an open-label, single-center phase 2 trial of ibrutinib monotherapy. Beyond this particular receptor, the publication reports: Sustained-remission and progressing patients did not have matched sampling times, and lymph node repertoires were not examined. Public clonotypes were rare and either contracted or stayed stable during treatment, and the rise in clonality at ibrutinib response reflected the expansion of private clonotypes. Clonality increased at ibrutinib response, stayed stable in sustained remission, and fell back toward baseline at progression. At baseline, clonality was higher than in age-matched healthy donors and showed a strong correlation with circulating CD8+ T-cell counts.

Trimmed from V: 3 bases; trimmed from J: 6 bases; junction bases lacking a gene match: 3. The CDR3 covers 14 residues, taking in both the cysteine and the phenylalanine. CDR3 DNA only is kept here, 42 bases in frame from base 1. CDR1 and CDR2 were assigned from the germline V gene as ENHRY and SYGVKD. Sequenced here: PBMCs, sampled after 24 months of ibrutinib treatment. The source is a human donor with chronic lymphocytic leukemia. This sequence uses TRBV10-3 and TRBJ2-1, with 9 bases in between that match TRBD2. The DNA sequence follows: TGTGCCATCAGTGAACGCGGGGGGGCCAATGAGCAGTTCTTC. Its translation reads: CAISERGGANEQFF.